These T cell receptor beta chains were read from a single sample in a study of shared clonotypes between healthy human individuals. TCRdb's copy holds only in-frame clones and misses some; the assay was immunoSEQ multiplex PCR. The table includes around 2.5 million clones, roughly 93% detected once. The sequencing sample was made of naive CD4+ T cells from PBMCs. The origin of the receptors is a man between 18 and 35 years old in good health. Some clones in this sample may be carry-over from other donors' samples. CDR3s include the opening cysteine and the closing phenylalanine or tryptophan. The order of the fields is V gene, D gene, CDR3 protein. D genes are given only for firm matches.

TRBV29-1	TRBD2	CSVEPREVVAGELFF
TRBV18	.	CASSLRLDYGYTF
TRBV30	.	CAWSDGTPALETQYF
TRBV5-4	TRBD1	CASSEGGTDYGYTF
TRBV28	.	CASRAPNLGYTF
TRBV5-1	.	CASSLAWMDEQFF
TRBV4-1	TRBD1	CASSRGQGVNQPQHF
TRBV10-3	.	CAISESEGLGRGEQFF
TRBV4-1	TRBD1	CASSPGQGEETQYF
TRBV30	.	CAWSSITTDTQYF
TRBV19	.	CASEVGFSNQPQHF